This T cell receptor beta chain was recovered during a study of blood T cells in healthy people across ages. Study-wide context: Per two T cells, template switching captured roughly one barcoded beta molecule.

Using a J-beta primer mix together with a sample-barcoded 5' primer, a second PCR was run for roughly 7 to 11 cycles. Each sample provided no less than 2.5 million CDR3-containing paired-end reads. TCRdb used MiXCR to reprocess the 5' RACE reads, holding one entry per CDR3 protein. The data contain around 1.5 million distinct CDR3 sequences, roughly 32% of them singletons. The count of this clonotype is one. Its antigen remains unidentified. Study-wide findings and caveats: Bulk PBMC profiling left naive and antigen-experienced comparisons inconclusive. A strong correlation was seen between TCR beta diversity and naive T cell percentage.

Germline lookup yields CDR1 MNHNY and CDR2 SVGAGI (reference sequence). Trimming at V came to 10 bases and at J to 2 bases, leaving 12 bases not matched to a gene. The CDR3 spans 15 residues. The TCR comes from a woman younger than 45 in good health. The chain links TRBV6-6 to TRBJ2-5, with TRBD2 matching over 8 bases. The sequenced sample consisted of blood. CDR3 coding DNA: TGTGCCACCAGATCTACTAGCGGAGCTCAAGAGACCCAGTACTTC. This codes for CATRSTSGAQETQYF.